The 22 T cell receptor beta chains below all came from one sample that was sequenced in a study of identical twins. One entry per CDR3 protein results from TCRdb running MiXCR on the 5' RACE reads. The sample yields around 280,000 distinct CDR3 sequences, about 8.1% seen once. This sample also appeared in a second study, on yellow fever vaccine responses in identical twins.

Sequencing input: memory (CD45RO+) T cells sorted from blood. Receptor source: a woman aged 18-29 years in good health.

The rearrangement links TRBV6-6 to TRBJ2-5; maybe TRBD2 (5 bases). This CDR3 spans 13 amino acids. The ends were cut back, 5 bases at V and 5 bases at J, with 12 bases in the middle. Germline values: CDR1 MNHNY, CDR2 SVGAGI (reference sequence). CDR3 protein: CASSQEGGETQYF. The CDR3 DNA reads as TGTGCCAGCAGTCAAGAGGGTGGGGAGACCCAGTACTTC.

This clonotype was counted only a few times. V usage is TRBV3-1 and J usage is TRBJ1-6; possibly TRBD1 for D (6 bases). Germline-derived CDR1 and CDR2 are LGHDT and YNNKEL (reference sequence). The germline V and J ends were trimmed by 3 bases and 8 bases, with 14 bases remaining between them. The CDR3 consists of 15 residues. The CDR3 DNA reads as TGTGCCAGCAGCCAGGGGGGCGGACCGTATTCACCCCTCCACTTT. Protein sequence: CASSQGGGPYSPLHF.

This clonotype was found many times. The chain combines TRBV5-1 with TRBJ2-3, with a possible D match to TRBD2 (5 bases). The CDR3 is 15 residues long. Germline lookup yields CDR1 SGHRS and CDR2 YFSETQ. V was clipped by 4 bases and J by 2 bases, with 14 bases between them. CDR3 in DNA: TGCGCCAGCAGCCTAGAAGAGGGCCACACAGATACGCAGTATTTT. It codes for CASSLEEGHTDTQYF.

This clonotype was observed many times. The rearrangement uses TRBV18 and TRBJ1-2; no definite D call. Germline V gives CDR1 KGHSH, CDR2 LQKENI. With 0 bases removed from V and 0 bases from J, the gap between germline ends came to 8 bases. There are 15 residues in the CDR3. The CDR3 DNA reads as TGTGCCAGCTCACCACCGGCGGGTCCTAACTATGGCTACACCTTC. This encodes CASSPPAGPNYGYTF.

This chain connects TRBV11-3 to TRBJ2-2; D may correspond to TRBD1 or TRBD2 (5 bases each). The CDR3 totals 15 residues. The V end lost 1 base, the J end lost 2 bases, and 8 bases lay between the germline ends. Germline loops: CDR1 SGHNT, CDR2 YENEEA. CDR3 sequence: CASSLGDGNTGELFF. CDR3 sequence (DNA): TGTGCCAGCAGCTTAGGGGACGGTAACACCGGGGAGCTGTTTTTT.

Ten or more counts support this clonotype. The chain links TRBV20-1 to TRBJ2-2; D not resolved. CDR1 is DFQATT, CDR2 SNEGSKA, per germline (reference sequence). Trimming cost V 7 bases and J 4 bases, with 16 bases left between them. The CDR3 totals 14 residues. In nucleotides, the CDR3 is TGCAGTGTAGATTCTGTAAATTTCACCGGGGAGCTGTTTTTT. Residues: CSVDSVNFTGELFF.

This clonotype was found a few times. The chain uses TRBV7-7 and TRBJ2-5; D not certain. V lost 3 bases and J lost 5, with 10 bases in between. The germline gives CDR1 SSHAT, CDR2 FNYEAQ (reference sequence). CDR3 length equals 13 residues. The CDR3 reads CASSFSPAETQYF. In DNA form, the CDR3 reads TGTGCCAGCAGCTTTTCCCCCGCGGAGACCCAGTACTTC.

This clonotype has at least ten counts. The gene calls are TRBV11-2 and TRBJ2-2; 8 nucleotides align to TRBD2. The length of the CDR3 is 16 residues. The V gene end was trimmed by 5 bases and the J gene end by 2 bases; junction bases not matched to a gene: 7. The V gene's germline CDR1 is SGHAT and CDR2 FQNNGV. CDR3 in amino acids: CASSPITSGNTGELFF. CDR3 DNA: TGTGCCAGCAGCCCCATAACTAGCGGAAACACCGGGGAGCTGTTTTTT.

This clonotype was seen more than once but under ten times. The CDR3 sequence: CASSHRDRDTGELFF. CDR3 coding DNA: TGTGCCAGCAGCCACCGGGACAGGGATACCGGGGAGCTGTTTTTT. The chain links TRBV5-4 to TRBJ2-2; 9 bases are a match to TRBD1. The CDR3 loop spans 15 amino acids. Germline trimming cut 4 bases from V and 5 bases from J; bases unmatched to any gene: 6. Germline CDR1 and CDR2: SGHNT and YYREEE (reference sequence).

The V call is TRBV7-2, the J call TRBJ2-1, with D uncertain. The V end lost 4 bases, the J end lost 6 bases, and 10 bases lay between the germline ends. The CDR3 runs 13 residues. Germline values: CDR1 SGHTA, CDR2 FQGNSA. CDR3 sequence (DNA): TGTGCCAGCAGCTGGCAGCTCCCCAATGAGCAGTTCTTC. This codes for CASSWQLPNEQFF.

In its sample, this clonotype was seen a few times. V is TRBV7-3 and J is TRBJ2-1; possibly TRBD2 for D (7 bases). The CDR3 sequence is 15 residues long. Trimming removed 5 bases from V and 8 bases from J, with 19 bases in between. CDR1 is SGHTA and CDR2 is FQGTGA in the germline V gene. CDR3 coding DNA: TGTGCCAGCAGCCGGGTTGGGGGGCGGGAGCATGAGCAGTTCTTC. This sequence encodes CASSRVGGREHEQFF.

The DNA for the CDR3 is TGTGCCAGCAGCTACCGACTAGCGGGGACCGGGGAGCTGTTTTTT. Translating gives CASSYRLAGTGELFF. The V gene is TRBV5-6, the J gene TRBJ2-2, with TRBD2 identical over 11 bases. Germline V lookup: CDR1 SGHDT, CDR2 YYEEEE. The trim removed 3 bases at V and 5 bases at J, leaving 3 bases unmatched. The CDR3 runs 15 residues.

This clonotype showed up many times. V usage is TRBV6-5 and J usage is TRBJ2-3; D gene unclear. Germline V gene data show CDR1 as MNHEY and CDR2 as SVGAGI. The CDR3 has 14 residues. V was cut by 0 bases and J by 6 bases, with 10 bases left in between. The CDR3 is CASSYSLQYDTQYF. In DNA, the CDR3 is TGTGCCAGCAGTTACTCCCTCCAGTACGATACGCAGTATTTT.

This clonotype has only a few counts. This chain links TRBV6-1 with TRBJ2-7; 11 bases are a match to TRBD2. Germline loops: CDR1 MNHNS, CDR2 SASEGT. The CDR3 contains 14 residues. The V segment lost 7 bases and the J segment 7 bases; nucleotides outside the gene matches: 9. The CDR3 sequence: CASIDSGRAREQYF. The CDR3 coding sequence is TGTGCCAGCATCGATAGCGGGAGGGCGAGAGAGCAGTACTTC.

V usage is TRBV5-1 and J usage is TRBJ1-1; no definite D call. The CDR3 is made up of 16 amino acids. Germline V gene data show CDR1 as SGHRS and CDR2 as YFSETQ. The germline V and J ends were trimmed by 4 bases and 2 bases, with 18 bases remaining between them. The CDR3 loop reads CASSAQLGRSNTEAFF. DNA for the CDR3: TGCGCCAGCAGCGCACAATTAGGGCGATCAAACACTGAAGCTTTCTTT.

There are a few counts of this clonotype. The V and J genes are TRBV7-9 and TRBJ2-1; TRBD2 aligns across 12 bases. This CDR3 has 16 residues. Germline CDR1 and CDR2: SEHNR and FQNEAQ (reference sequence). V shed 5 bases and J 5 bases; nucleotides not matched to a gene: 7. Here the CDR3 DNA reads TGTGCCAGCAGCCCAAGAGGACTAGCGGGGAACAATGAGCAGTTCTTC. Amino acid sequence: CASSPRGLAGNNEQFF.

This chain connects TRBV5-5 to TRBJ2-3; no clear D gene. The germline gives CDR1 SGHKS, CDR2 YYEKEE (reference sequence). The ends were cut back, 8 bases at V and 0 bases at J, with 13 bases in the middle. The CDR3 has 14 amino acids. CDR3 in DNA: TGTGCCAGGAGCCAGACCCCCAGCACAGATACGCAGTATTTT. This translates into CARSQTPSTDTQYF.

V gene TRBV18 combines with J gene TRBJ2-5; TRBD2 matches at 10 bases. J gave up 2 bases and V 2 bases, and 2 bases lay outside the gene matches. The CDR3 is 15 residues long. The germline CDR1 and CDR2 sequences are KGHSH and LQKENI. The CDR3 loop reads CASSPGTSEQETQYF. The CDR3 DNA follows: TGTGCCAGCTCACCAGGGACTAGCGAACAAGAGACCCAGTACTTC. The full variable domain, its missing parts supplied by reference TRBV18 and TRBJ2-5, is NAGVMQNPRHLVRRRGQEARLRCSPMKGHSHVYWYRQLPEEGLKFMVYLQKENIIDESGMPKERFSAEFPKEGPSILRIQQVVRGDSAAYFCASSPGTSEQETQYFGPGTRLLVL.

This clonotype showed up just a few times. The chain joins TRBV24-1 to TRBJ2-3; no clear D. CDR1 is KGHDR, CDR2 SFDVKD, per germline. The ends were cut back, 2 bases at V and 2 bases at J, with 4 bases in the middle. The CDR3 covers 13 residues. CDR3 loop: CATSDSDTDTQYF. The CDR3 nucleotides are TGTGCCACCAGTGATTCAGACACAGATACGCAGTATTTT.

CDR3: CASSLKRDRAGTQYF. The CDR3 DNA reads as TGTGCCAGCAGCTTAAAGAGGGACAGGGCGGGTACGCAGTATTTT. V and J are TRBV7-3 and TRBJ2-3, with 9 bases lining up with TRBD1. The germline V gene has CDR1 SGHTA and CDR2 FQGTGA. The V and J ends lost 1 base and 8 bases, in that order; junction bases with no gene match: 7. The CDR3 contains 15 residues.

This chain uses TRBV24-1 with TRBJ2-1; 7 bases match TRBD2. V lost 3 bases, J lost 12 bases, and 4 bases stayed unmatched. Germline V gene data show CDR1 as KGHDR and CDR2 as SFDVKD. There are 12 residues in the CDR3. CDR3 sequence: CATSDLLARQFF. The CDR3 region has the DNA TGTGCCACCAGTGATCTACTAGCGCGGCAGTTCTTC.

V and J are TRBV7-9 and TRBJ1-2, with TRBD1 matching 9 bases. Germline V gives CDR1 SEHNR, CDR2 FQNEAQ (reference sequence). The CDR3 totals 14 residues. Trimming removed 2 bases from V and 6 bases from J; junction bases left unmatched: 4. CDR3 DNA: TGTGCCAGCAGCTTATACAGGGGGCACGATGGCTACACCTTC. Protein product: CASSLYRGHDGYTF.